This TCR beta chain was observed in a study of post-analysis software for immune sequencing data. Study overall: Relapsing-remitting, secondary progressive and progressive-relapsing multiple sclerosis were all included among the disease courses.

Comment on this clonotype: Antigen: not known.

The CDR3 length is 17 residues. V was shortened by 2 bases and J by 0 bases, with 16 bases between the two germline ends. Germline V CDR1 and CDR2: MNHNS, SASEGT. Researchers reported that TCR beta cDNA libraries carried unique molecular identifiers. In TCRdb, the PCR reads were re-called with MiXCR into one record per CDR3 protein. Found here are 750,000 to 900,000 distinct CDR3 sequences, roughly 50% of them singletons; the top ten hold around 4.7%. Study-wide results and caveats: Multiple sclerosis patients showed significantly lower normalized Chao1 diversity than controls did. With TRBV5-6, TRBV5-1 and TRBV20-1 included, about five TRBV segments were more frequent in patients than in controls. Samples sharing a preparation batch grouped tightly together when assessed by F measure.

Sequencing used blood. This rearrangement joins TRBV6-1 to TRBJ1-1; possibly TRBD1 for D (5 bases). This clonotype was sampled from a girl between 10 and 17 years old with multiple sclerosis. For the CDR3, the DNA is TGTGCCAGCAGTGAAAGCGTGACAGTCTCCTTGAACACTGAAGCTTTCTTT. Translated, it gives CASSESVTVSLNTEAFF.